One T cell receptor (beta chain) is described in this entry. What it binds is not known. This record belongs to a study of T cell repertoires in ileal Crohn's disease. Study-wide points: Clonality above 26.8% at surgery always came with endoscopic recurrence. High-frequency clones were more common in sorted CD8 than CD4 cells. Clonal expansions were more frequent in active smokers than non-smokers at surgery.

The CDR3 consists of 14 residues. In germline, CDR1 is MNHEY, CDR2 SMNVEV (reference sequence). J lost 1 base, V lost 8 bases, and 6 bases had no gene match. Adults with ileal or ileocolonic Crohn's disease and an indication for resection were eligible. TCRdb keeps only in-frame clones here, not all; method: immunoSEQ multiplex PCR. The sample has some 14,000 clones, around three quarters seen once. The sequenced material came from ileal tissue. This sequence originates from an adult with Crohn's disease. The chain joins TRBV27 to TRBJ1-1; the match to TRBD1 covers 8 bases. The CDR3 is CASLRTGRNTEAFF. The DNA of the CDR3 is TGTGCCAGCCTCAGGACAGGGAGGAACACTGAAGCTTTCTTT.